The present T cell receptor beta chain was sequenced within a study of shared clonotypes between healthy human individuals. It was at deep level that the assay was run. The method was immunoSEQ multiplex PCR; TCRdb's version includes in-frame clones alone and lacks a portion of them. The sample records over 1.4 million clones, roughly 96% being singletons. CDR1 is MNHEY and CDR2 is SMNVEV in the germline V gene (reference sequence). CDR3 length: 13 residues. Deletions cut 5 bases from V and 4 bases from J, with 11 bases between. This receptor was taken from a man aged 25 to 45 in good health. The sequencing input was naive CD4+ T cells sorted from blood. The subset denotes: CD45RA+ positively selected. The chain employs TRBV27 and TRBJ1-1; TRBD1 is a possible D gene (5 bases). Here the CDR3 DNA reads TGTGCCAGCAGTCGACAGTTAGGCACTGAAGCTTTCTTT. It codes for CASSRQLGTEAFF.